The entry that follows covers one T cell receptor beta chain sequence. Produced via immunoSEQ multiplex PCR; TCRdb's table is partial and in-frame only. The table lists 210,000 or so clones, approximately 90% of them singletons. CDR1 and CDR2 from the germline V gene are MNHEY and SVGEGT. Between the trimmed V and J ends, which lost 0 bases and 7 bases, there was a span of 16 bases. This CDR3 is 17 amino acids long. This sample is drawn from a study of blood T cell repertoires in COVID-19. The gene calls are TRBV6-2 or TRBV6-3 and TRBJ1-6, with a tentative D call TRBD1 (6 bases). Sequences were obtained from peripheral blood. This sequence was found in a man aged 25-45 years with acute or convalescent COVID-19. This chain's CDR3 is CASSYSLLGQQNSPLHF. In DNA form, the CDR3 reads TGTGCCAGCAGTTACTCGCTCCTTGGACAGCAGAATTCACCCCTCCACTTT.